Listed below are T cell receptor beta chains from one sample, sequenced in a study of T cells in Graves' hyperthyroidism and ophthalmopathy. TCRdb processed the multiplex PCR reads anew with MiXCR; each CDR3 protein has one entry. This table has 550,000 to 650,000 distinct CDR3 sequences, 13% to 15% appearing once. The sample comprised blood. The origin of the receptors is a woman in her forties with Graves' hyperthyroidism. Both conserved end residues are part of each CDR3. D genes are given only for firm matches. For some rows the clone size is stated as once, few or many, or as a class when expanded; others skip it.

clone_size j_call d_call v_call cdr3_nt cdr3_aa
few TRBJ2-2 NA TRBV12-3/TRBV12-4 TGTGCCAGCAGTTTAGGGGTATGGGGGGGCCGCTTCAGCGGAACTGACACCGGGGAGCTGTTTTTT CASSLGVWGGRFSGTDTGELFF
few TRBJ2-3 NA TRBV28 TGTGCCAGCAATCCCCCCTCGGCTCTCACAGATACGCAGTATTTT CASNPPSALTDTQYF
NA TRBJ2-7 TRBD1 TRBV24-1 TGTGCCACCAGTGATTCGACAGGGGACAGAACCTACGAGCAGTACTTC CATSDSTGDRTYEQYF
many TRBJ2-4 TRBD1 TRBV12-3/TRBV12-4 TGTGCCAGCAGACCAGACAGGGTGGACATTCAGTACTTC CASRPDRVDIQYF
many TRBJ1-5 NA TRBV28 TGTGCCAGCAGTCTCAGGGTCGCCAGCCAGCCCCAGCATTTT CASSLRVASQPQHF
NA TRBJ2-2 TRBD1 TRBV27 TGTGCCAGCAAACGGACAGGGACTAACACCGGGGAGCTGTTTTTT CASKRTGTNTGELFF
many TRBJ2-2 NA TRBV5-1 TGCGCCAGCAGCTTGGACGGCAGAATCCCCGGGGAGCTGTTTTTT CASSLDGRIPGELFF
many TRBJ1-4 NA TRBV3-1 TGTGCCAGCAGCCAAAGAGAAAAACTGTTTTTT CASSQREKLFF
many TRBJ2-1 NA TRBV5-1 TGCGCCAGCAGCTTGGGTCTGGCGGTGGATGAGCAGTTCTTC CASSLGLAVDEQFF
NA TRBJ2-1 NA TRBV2 TGTGCCAGCAGTGATCCATGGGCAGGGGTCAATGAGCAGTTCTTC CASSDPWAGVNEQFF
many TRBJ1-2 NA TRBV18 TGTGCCAGCTCACCGTCGGTGGGCGGGTATGGCTACACCTTC CASSPSVGGYGYTF
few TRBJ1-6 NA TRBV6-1 TGTGCCAGCAGTGAACGGGTGAACTATAATTCACCCCTCCACTTT CASSERVNYNSPLHF
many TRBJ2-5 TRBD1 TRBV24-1 TGTGCCACCAGTGAGAGACTCAGGACAGGGGGACTAGAGACCCAGTACTTC CATSERLRTGGLETQYF
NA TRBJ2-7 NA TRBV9 TGTGCCAGCATTGGGGGCGGTTACGAGCAGTACTTC CASIGGGYEQYF
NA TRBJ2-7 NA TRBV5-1 TGCGCCAGCAGCTTGGACGCAACCCCCTACGAGCAGTACTTC CASSLDATPYEQYF
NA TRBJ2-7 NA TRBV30 TGTGCCTGGAGTAAACAGGGAGGCGAGCAGTACTTC CAWSKQGGEQYF
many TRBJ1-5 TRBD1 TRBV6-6 TGTGCCAGCAGTTACTCGCCGCCAACAGGGACAGGGGGATCAACGTTGGGGGGTCAGCCCCAGCATTTT CASSYSPPTGTGGSTLGGQPQHF
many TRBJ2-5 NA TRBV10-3 TGTGCCATCAGACTCGGGAGCCAAGAGACCCAGTACTTC CAIRLGSQETQYF
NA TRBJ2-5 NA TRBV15 TGCGCCACCAGCAGAGGCGCCCAGCACCAAGAGACCCAGTACTTC CATSRGAQHQETQYF
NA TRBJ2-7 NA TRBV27 TGTGCCAGCAGTCTTGGGACAGACGGGGGCGAGCAGTACTTC CASSLGTDGGEQYF
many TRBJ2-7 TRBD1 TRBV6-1 TGTGCCAGCAGTCCCGGGACAGGGACCTCGTACGAGCAGTACTTC CASSPGTGTSYEQYF
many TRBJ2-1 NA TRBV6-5 TGTGCCAGCAGTTACTCAGGATACAATGAGCAGTTCTTC CASSYSGYNEQFF
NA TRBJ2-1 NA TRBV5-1 TGCGCCAGCAGCTACCCCTTTGAGGGAGGCACCTACAATGAGCAGTTCTTC CASSYPFEGGTYNEQFF
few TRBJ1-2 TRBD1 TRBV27 TGTGCCAACAGTTCCCCAACGAGACAGGGATCTAACTATGGCTACACCTTC CANSSPTRQGSNYGYTF
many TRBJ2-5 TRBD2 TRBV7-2 TGTGCCAGCAGCGTGGGACTAGCGGGCACTTGGAAGACCCAGTACTTC CASSVGLAGTWKTQYF
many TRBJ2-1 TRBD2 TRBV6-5 TGTGCCAGCAGTTACTCGAGTCCCGGCCGCGAGACTAGCGGGAGGGAGAAGGGCAATGAGCAGTTCTTC CASSYSSPGRETSGREKGNEQFF
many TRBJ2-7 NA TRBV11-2 TGTGCCAGCAGCTTAACAGTGATCTACGAGCAGTACTTC CASSLTVIYEQYF
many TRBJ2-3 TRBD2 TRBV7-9 TGTGCCAGCAGCCCTCTAGCGGGAAGTTCAGATACGCAGTATTTT CASSPLAGSSDTQYF
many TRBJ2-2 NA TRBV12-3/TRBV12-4 TGTGCCAGCACTCAGGCCGGGACAACTAACACCGGGGAGCTGTTTTTT CASTQAGTTNTGELFF
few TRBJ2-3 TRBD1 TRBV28 TGTGCCAGCAGTCGAGGGGGCTGGACAGATACGCAGTATTTT CASSRGGWTDTQYF